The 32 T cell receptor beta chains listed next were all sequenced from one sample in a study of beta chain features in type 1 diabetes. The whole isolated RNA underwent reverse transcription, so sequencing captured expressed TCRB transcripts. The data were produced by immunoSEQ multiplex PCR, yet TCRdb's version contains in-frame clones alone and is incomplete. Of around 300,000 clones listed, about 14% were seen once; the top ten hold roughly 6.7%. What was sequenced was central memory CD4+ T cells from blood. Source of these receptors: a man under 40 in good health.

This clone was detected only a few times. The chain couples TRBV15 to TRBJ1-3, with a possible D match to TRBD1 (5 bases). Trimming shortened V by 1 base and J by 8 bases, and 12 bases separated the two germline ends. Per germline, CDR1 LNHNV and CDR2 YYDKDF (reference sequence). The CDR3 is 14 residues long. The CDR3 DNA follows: TGTGCCACCAGCAGAGGAGGGACGGGAGACACCATATATTTT. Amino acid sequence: CATSRGGTGDTIYF.

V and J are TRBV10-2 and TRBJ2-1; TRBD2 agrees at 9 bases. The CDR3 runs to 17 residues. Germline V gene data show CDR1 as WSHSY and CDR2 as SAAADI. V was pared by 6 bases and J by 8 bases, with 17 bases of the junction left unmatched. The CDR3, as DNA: TGCGCCAGCAGGCCCCCCCCTAGCGGGATAAGGGACTATGAGCAGTTCTTC. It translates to CASRPPPSGIRDYEQFF.

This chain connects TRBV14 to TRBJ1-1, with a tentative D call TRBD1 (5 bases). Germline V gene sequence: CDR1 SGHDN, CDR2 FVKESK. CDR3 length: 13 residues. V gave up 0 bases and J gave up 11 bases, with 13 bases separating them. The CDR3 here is CASSQDQRRVAFF. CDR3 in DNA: TGTGCCAGCAGCCAAGATCAGCGCAGGGTGGCTTTCTTT.

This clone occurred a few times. The CDR3 protein is CASSSGASAETQYF. CDR3 in DNA: TGTGCCAGCAGCTCAGGGGCCTCAGCAGAGACCCAGTACTTC. This chain joins TRBV7-9 and TRBJ2-5, with D tentatively TRBD1 (6 bases). Looked up from germline, CDR1 is SEHNR and CDR2 is FQNEAQ (reference sequence). This CDR3 contains 14 residues. Trimming cost V 4 bases and J 4 bases, with 13 bases left between them.

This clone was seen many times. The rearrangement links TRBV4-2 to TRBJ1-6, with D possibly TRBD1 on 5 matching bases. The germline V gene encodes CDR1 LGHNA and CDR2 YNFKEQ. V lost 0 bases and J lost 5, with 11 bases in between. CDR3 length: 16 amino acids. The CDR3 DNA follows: TGTGCCAGCAGCCAAGACCCAGGGAGGGATAATTCACCCCTCCACTTT. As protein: CASSQDPGRDNSPLHF.

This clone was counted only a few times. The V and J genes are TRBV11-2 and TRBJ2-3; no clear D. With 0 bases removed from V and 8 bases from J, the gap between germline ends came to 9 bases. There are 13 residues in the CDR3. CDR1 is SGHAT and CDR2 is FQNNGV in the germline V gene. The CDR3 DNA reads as TGTGCCAGCAGCTTAGAACGGTGGGGTACGCAGTATTTT. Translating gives CASSLERWGTQYF.

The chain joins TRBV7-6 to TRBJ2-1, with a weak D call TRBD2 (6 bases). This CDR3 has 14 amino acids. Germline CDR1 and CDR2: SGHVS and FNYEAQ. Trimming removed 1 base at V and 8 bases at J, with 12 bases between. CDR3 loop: CASSLGKVADEQFF. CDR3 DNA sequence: TGTGCCAGCAGCTTAGGGAAGGTAGCGGATGAGCAGTTCTTC.

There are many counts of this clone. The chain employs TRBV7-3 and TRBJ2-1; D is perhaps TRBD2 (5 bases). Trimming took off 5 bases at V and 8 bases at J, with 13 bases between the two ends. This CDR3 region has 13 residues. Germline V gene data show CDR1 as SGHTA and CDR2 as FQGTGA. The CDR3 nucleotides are TGTGCCAGCAGCGTTACTAGAGTGGATGAGCAGTTCTTC. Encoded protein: CASSVTRVDEQFF.

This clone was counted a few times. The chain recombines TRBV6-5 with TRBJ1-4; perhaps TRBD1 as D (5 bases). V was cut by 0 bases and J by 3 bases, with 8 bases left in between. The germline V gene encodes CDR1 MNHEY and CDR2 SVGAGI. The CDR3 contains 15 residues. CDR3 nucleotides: TGTGCCAGCAGTTACTCTTGGGGGGCTAATGAAAAACTGTTTTTT. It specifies CASSYSWGANEKLFF.

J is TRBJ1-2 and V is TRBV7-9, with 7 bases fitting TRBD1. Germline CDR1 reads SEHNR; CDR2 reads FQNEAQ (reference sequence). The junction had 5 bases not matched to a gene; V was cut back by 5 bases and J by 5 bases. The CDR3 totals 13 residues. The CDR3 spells CASSQGQLYGYTF. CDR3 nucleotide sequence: TGTGCCAGCAGCCAGGGACAGTTATATGGCTACACCTTC.

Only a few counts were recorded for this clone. CDR3 in DNA: TGTGCCAGCAGCTTAAGAAGGGCTAGCGTTGGAGATACGCAGTATTTT. It is translated as CASSLRRASVGDTQYF. The chain links TRBV7-2 to TRBJ2-3, with a possible D match to TRBD2 (6 bases). Trimming pared 2 bases from V and 5 bases from J, leaving 17 bases between. Germline V gives CDR1 SGHTA, CDR2 FQGNSA. The CDR3 length is 16 residues.

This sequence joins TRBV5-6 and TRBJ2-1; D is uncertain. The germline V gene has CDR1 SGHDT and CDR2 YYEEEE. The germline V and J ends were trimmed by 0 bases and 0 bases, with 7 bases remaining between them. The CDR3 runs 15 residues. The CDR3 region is CASSLEYSSYNEQFF. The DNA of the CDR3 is TGTGCCAGCAGCTTGGAGTACAGCTCCTACAATGAGCAGTTCTTC.

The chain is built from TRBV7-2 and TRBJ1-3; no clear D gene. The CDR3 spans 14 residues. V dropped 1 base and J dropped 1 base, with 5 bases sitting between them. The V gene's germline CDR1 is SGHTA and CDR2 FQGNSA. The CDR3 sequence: CASSLVVSGNTIYF. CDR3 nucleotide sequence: TGTGCCAGCAGCTTAGTCGTATCTGGAAACACCATATATTTT.

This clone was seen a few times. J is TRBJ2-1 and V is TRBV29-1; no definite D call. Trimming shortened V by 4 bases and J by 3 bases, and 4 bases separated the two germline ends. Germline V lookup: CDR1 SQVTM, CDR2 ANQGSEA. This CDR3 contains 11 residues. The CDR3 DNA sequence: TGCAGCGTTGCGGACTACAATGAGCAGTTCTTC. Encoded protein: CSVADYNEQFF.

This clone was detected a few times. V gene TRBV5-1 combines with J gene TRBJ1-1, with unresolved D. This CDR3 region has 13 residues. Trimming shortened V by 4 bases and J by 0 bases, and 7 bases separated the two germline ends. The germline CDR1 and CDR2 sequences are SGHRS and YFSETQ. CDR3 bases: TGCGCCAGCAGCCGCACATTGAACACTGAAGCTTTCTTT. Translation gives CASSRTLNTEAFF.

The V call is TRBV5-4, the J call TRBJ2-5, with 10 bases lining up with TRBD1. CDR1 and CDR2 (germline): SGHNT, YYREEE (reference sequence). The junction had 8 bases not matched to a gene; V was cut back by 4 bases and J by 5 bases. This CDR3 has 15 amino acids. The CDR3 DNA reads TGTGCCAGCAGCCCGAGCGACAGGGGGCTTGAGACCCAGTACTTC. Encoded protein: CASSPSDRGLETQYF.

The chain's CDR3 is CASSKWSDTQYF. The CDR3 DNA sequence: TGTGCCAGCAGCAAATGGTCGGATACGCAGTATTTT. The rearrangement uses TRBV11-2 and TRBJ2-3, with D hard to call. CDR1 SGHAT and CDR2 FQNNGV come from the germline V gene. The CDR3 is 12 residues long. V gave up 5 bases and J gave up 6 bases, with 9 bases separating them.

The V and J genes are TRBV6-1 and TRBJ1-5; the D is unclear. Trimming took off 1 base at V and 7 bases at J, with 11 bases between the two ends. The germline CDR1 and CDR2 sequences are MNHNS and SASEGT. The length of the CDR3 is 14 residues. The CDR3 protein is CASSEVPVAQPQHF. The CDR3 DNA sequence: TGTGCCAGCAGTGAAGTCCCGGTCGCGCAGCCCCAGCATTTT.

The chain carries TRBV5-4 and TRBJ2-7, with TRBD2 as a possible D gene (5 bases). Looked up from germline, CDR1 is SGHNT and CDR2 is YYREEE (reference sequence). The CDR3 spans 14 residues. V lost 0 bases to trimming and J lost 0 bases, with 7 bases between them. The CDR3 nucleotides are TGTGCCAGCAGCTTGGATCGGGGCTCCTACGAGCAGTACGTC. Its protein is CASSLDRGSYEQYV.

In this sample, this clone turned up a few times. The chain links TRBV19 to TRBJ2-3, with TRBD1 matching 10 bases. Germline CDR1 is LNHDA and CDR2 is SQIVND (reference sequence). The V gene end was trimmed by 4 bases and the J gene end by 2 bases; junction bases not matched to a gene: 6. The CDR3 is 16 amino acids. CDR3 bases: TGTGCCAGTAGTACCCGGACAGGGGGTTTCACAGATACGCAGTATTTT. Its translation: CASSTRTGGFTDTQYF.

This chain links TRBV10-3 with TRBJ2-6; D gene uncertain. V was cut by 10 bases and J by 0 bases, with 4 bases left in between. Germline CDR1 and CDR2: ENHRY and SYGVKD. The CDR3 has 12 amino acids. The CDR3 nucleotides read TGTGCCACTAACTCTGGGGCCAACGTCCTGACTTTC. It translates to CATNSGANVLTF.

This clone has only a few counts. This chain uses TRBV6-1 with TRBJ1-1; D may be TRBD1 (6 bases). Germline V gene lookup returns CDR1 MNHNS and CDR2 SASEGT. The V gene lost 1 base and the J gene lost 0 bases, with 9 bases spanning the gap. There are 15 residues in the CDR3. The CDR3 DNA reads TGTGCCAGCAGTGAAGGTGGGGGCATGAACACTGAAGCTTTCTTT. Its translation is CASSEGGGMNTEAFF.

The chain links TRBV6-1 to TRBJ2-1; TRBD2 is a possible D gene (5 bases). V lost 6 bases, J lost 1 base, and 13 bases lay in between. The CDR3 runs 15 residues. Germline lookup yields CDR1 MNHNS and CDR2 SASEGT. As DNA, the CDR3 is TGTGCCAGCAGATCGACCGGGGTTTCCTACAATGAGCAGTTCTTC. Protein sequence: CASRSTGVSYNEQFF.

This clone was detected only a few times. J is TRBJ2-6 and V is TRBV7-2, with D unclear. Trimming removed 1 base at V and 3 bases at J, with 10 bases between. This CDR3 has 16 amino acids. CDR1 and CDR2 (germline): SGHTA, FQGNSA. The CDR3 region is CASSLELRGGANVLTF. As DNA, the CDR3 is TGTGCCAGCAGCTTAGAGCTCCGTGGTGGGGCCAACGTCCTGACTTTC.

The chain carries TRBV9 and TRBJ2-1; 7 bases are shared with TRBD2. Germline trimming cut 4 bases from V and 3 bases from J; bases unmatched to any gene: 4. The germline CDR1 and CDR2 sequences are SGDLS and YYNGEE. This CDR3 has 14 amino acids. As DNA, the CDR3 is TGTGCCAGCAGCCTCGAGCGGGACTACAATGAGCAGTTCTTC. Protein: CASSLERDYNEQFF.

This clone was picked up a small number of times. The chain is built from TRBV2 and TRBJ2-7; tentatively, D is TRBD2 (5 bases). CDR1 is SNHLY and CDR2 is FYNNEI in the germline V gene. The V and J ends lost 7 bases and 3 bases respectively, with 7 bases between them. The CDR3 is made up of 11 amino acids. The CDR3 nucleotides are TGTGCCAGCACTAGCTTCTACGAGCAGTACTTC. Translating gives CASTSFYEQYF.

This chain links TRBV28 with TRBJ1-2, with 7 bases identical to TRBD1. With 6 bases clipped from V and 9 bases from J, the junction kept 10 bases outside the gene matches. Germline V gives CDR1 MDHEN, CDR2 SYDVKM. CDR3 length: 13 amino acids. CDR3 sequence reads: CASRNGQDSSYTF. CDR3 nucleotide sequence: TGTGCCAGCAGAAACGGACAGGATTCAAGCTACACCTTC.

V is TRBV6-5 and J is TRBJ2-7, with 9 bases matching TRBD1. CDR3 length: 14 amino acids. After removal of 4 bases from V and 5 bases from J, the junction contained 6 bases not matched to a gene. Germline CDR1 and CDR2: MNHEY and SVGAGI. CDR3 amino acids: CASSFGTGNDEQYV. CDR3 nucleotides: TGTGCCAGCAGTTTCGGGACAGGGAATGACGAGCAGTACGTC.

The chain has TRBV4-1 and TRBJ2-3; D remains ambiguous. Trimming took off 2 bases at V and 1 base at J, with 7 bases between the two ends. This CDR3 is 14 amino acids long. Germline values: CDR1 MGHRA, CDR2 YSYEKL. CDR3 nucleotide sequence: TGCGCCAGCAGCCAATTAACCGGCACAGATACGCAGTATTTT. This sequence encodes CASSQLTGTDTQYF.

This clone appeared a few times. CDR3 in amino acids: CASSLGTTGYQETQYF. The DNA of the CDR3 is TGTGCCAGCAGCTTGGGAACGACAGGATACCAAGAGACCCAGTACTTC. J is TRBJ2-5 and V is TRBV7-9, with TRBD1 as a possible D gene (6 bases). The germline CDR1 and CDR2 sequences are SEHNR and FQNEAQ (reference sequence). Trimming shortened V by 3 bases and J by 0 bases, and 14 bases separated the two germline ends. The CDR3 totals 16 residues.

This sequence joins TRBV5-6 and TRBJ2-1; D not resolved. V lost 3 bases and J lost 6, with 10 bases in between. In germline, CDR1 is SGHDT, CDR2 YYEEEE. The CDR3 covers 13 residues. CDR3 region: CASSSSTGNEQFF. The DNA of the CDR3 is TGTGCCAGCAGCTCGTCGACTGGCAATGAGCAGTTCTTC.

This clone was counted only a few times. In nucleotides, the CDR3 is TGTGCCAGCACCTTAGGCCTTACGGGAAACACCATATATTTT. Amino acids: CASTLGLTGNTIYF. V usage is TRBV5-4 and J usage is TRBJ1-3; no definite D call. V gave up 6 bases and J gave up 4 bases, with 14 bases separating them. The V gene's germline CDR1 is SGHNT and CDR2 YYREEE (reference sequence). The CDR3 is 14 amino acids.